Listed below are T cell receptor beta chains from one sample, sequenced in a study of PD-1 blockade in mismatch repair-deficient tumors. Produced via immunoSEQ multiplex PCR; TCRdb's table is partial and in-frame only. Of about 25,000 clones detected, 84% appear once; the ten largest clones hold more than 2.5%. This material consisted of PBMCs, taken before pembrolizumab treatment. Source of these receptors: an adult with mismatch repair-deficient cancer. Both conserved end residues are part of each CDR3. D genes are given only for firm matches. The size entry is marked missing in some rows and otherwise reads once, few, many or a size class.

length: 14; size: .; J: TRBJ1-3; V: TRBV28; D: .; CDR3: CASSVRGGGNTIYF; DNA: TGTGCCAGCAGCGTCCGGGGTGGGGGAAACACCATATATTTT
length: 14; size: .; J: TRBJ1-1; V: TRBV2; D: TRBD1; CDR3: CASQGQGRVTEAFF; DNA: TGTGCCAGCCAGGGACAGGGAAGAGTGACTGAAGCTTTCTTT
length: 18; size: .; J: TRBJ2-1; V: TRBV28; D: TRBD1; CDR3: CASSSIGVQGNVYNEQFF; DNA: TGTGCCAGCAGTTCCATTGGGGTACAGGGGAACGTTTACAATGAGCAGTTCTTC
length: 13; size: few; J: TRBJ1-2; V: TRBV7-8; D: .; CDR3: CASSSDSTYGYTF; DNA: TGTGCCAGCAGCTCCGACAGTACATATGGCTACACCTTC
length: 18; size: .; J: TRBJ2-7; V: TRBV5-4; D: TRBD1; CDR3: CASSFPARPGQGPYEQYF; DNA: TGTGCCAGCAGCTTCCCCGCCAGACCGGGACAGGGACCCTACGAGCAGTACTTC
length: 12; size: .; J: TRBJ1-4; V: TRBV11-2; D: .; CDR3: CASSLDGTPLFF; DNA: TGTGCCAGCAGCTTAGACGGGACACCTCTGTTTTTT
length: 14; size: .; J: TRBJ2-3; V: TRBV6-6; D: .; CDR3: CASSRTASTDTQYF; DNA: TGTGCCAGCAGTAGGACTGCCAGCACAGATACGCAGTATTTT
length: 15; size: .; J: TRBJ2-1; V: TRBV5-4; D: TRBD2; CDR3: CASIKPGLEVNEQFF; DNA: TGTGCCAGCATCAAACCGGGACTAGAAGTCAATGAGCAGTTCTTC
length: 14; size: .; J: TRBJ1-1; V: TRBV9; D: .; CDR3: CASSADQMNTEAFF; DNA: TGTGCCAGCAGCGCCGATCAGATGAACACTGAAGCTTTCTTT
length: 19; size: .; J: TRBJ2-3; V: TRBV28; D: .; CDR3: CASSLGEVSGRIDPDTQYF; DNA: TGTGCCAGCAGTTTAGGAGAGGTGAGCGGGCGCATCGACCCAGATACGCAGTATTTT
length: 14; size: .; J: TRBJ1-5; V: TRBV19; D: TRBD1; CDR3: CASSTQGAGQPQHF; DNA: TGTGCCAGTAGTACCCAGGGGGCTGGTCAGCCCCAGCATTTT
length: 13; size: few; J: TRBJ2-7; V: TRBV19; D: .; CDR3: CASSIEGMDEQYF; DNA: TGTGCCAGTAGTATTGAGGGAATGGACGAGCAGTACTTC
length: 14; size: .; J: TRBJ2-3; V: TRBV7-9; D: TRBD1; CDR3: CASSTGHRGDTQYF; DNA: TGTGCCAGCAGCACCGGGCACAGGGGTGATACGCAGTATTTT
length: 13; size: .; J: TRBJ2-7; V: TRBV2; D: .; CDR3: CASSEAPTYEQYF; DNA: TGTGCCAGCAGTGAAGCTCCCACCTACGAGCAGTACTTC
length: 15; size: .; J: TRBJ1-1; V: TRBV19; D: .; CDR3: CASSIGHRLNTEAFF; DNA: TGTGCCAGTAGTATAGGACACCGGCTGAACACTGAAGCTTTCTTT
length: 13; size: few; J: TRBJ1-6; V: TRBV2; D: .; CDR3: CASKEGTFSPLHF; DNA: TGTGCCAGCAAAGAGGGTACATTTTCGCCCCTCCACTTT
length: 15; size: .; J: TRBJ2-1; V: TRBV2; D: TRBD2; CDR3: CASSGTTSGRYEQFF; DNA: TGTGCCAGCAGCGGGACGACTAGCGGGAGATATGAGCAGTTCTTC
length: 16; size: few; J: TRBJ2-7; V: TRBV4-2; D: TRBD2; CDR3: CASSQDPSGRGYEQYF; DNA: TGTGCCAGCAGCCAAGATCCTAGCGGGAGGGGGTACGAGCAGTACTTC